Shown below are 21 T cell receptor beta chains from a single sample sequenced in a study of T cell responses to AZD1222 COVID-19 vaccine (dated by TCRdb to the early 2020s). Libraries were constructed by the immunoSEQ multiplex PCR assay. TCRdb took this table from immuneACCESS and kept in-frame rearrangements with V and J called. Such tables lack part of the clones; where checked against another copy, unresolved V genes explain under half of the gap, and the rest is unexplained. The sample records under 170,000 clones, 85% to 95% of which are singletons. The top ten constitute over 1% of the sample. The sample's time point, from its label and the paper: baseline before first vaccination. Material: peripheral blood, obtained on day 0 of AZD1222 vaccination. The receptors originated from an adult in good health.

The chain employs TRBV6-5 and TRBJ2-3, with D possibly matching TRBD2 (5 bases). Trimming took off 4 bases at V and 4 bases at J, with 15 bases between the two ends. Germline lookup yields CDR1 MNHEY and CDR2 SVGAGI. The CDR3 is 15 residues long. The CDR3 is CASSSRGGVSDTQYF. In nucleotides, the CDR3 is TGTGCCAGCAGTTCCCGGGGTGGTGTCTCAGATACGCAGTATTTT.

This clone was counted a single time. V usage is TRBV11-3 and J usage is TRBJ2-5; no clear D gene. From germline, CDR1 is SGHNT and CDR2 YENEEA. The CDR3 spans 14 residues. The V end lost 1 base, the J end lost 5 bases, and 11 bases lay between the germline ends. The CDR3 coding sequence is TGTGCCAGCAGCTTAGGCCCTCTGTCGGAGACCCAGTACTTC. Its translation is CASSLGPLSETQYF.

The CDR3 is CASSLAGISSYNEQFF. Written as DNA, the CDR3 is TGTGCCAGCAGCTTAGCAGGCATAAGCTCCTACAATGAGCAGTTCTTC. J is TRBJ2-1 and V is TRBV11-2; D is uncertain. Trimming took off 1 base at V and 0 bases at J, with 10 bases between the two ends. The germline CDR1 and CDR2 sequences are SGHAT and FQNNGV. The CDR3 totals 16 residues.

Notes on this clone: The sample has other DNA sequences that encode this CDR3 too. The chain combines TRBV7-2 with TRBJ1-1, with no clear D. Deletions cut 5 bases from V and 5 bases from J, with 6 bases between. The CDR3 length is 11 residues. From germline, CDR1 is SGHTA and CDR2 FQGNSA. The CDR3 loop reads CASSRGTEAFF. The CDR3 DNA follows: TGTGCCAGCAGCCGAGGTACTGAAGCTTTCTTT. Full variable domain (outside the CDR3, taken from reference TRBV7-2 and TRBJ1-1): GAGVSQSPSNKVTEKGKDVELRCDPISGHTALYWYRQSLGQGLEFLIYFQGNSAPDKSGLPSDRFSAERTGGSVSTLTIQRTQQEDSAVYLCASSRGTEAFFGQGTRLTVV.

The chain employs TRBV19 and TRBJ1-6; tentatively, D is TRBD1 (6 bases). Germline lookup yields CDR1 LNHDA and CDR2 SQIVND (reference sequence). V lost 5 bases, J lost 4 bases, and 9 bases lay in between. This CDR3 comprises 14 residues. CDR3 sequence: CASSYGQYNSPLHF. The CDR3 DNA sequence: TGTGCCAGTAGTTACGGACAGTATAATTCACCCCTCCACTTT.

This clone occurred once. This chain uses TRBV5-1 with TRBJ2-7; D assignment may be TRBD1 or TRBD2 (5 bases each). This CDR3 has 13 residues. V was pared by 3 bases and J by 3 bases, with 10 bases between. The germline CDR1 and CDR2 sequences are SGHRS and YFSETQ. CDR3 protein: CASSYGTNYEQYV. Here the CDR3 DNA reads TGCGCCAGCAGCTACGGGACCAACTACGAGCAGTACGTC.

The genes are TRBV7-8 and TRBJ2-1, with 11 bases matching TRBD1. CDR3 size: 16 residues. The germline V gene encodes CDR1 SGHVS and CDR2 FQNEAQ. V gave up 1 base and J gave up 2 bases; unmatched junction bases: 1. The CDR3 DNA sequence: TGTGCCAGCAGCTTAGGGGACAGGGGGACCTACAATGAGCAGTTCTTC. Translating it yields CASSLGDRGTYNEQFF.

Note on this clone: The germline gene is not matched at one end of the junction; a read error may be the cause. This sequence joins TRBV19 and TRBJ1-2; 7 bases match TRBD1. The CDR3 runs to 15 residues. Germline V gives CDR1 LNHDA, CDR2 SQIVND (reference sequence). The CDR3 here is CASSTPLYRTGGFLF. In DNA, the CDR3 is TGTGCCAGTAGTACGCCCCTTTACCGGACAGGAGGTTTCCTCTTC.

The chain uses TRBV10-3 and TRBJ1-5, with 7 bases aligning to TRBD1. V lost 3 bases to trimming and J lost 4 bases; unmatched junction nucleotides: 6. CDR1 and CDR2 from the germline V gene are ENHRY and SYGVKD. The CDR3 runs 15 residues. Written as DNA, the CDR3 is TGTGCCATCAGTGATACGACAGGGAGTAATCAGCCCCAGCATTTT. Protein sequence: CAISDTTGSNQPQHF.

The chain uses TRBV7-9 and TRBJ1-5; TRBD1 is a possible D gene (6 bases). Germline CDR1 and CDR2: SEHNR and FQNEAQ (reference sequence). CDR3 size: 15 residues. V lost 0 bases, J lost 3 bases, and 9 bases lay in between. CDR3 DNA sequence: TGTGCCAGCAGCTTAGCACAGGGCTACAATCAGCCCCAGCATTTT. Its protein is CASSLAQGYNQPQHF.

The CDR3 sequence is CASTPGGGGRSNQPQHF. The CDR3 nucleotides read TGTGCCAGTACCCCCGGGGGAGGCGGACGTAGCAATCAGCCCCAGCATTTT. The chain has TRBV19 and TRBJ1-5; possibly TRBD1 for D (5 bases). CDR3 size: 17 residues. Trimming shortened V by 7 bases and J by 0 bases, and 19 bases separated the two germline ends. Per the germline V gene, CDR1 is LNHDA and CDR2 is SQIVND (reference sequence).

J is TRBJ2-1 and V is TRBV27; the D is unclear. CDR3 length equals 15 residues. Between the trimmed V and J ends, which lost 5 bases and 5 bases, there was a span of 16 bases. Germline CDR1 is MNHEY and CDR2 is SMNVEV (reference sequence). CDR3 sequence (DNA): TGTGCCAGCAGTCTCCTGGGCCAGGTCAACAATGAGCAGTTCTTC. It specifies CASSLLGQVNNEQFF.

The chain employs TRBV7-9 and TRBJ2-3; possibly TRBD2 for D (5 bases). CDR1 SEHNR and CDR2 FQNEAQ come from the germline V gene (reference sequence). This CDR3 is 13 amino acids long. The germline V and J ends were trimmed by 6 bases and 6 bases, with 13 bases remaining between them. CDR3 amino acids: CASSPLARDTQYF. The CDR3 region has the DNA TGTGCCAGCAGTCCCCTAGCAAGGGATACGCAGTATTTT.

The V gene is TRBV29-1, the J gene TRBJ2-5, with D perhaps TRBD1 or TRBD2 (6 bases each). V lost 6 bases and J lost 3, with 14 bases in between. The length of the CDR3 is 13 residues. Germline CDR1 reads SQVTM; CDR2 reads ANQGSEA. CDR3 protein: CSVGGGPKETQYF. The CDR3, as DNA: TGCAGCGTAGGTGGGGGGCCTAAAGAGACCCAGTACTTC.

This clone was detected only a few times. The rearrangement links TRBV3-1 (or the pseudogene TRBV3-2) to TRBJ2-1; D may be TRBD2 (5 bases). This CDR3 has 14 amino acids. Per germline, CDR1 LGHDT and CDR2 YNNKEL (reference sequence). With 3 bases removed from V and 4 bases from J, the gap between germline ends came to 10 bases. CDR3 loop: CASSHRTSYNEQFF. The CDR3, as DNA: TGTGCCAGCAGCCATAGGACTTCTTACAATGAGCAGTTCTTC.

The chain recombines TRBV15 with TRBJ1-3; D uncertain. Trimming removed 3 bases from V and 0 bases from J, with 9 bases in between. The CDR3 loop spans 15 amino acids. Germline V gene lookup returns CDR1 LNHNV and CDR2 YYDKDF (reference sequence). CDR3 nucleotide sequence: TGTGCCACCAGCAGCGCGACTAACTCTGGAAACACCATATATTTT. Translated, it gives CATSSATNSGNTIYF.

J is TRBJ2-2 and V is TRBV29-1; no reliable D call. From germline, CDR1 is SQVTM and CDR2 ANQGSEA. The CDR3 contains 13 residues. The V and J ends lost 3 bases and 0 bases respectively, with 5 bases between them. CDR3 amino acids: CSVDESNTGELFF. For the CDR3, the DNA is TGCAGCGTTGATGAATCGAACACCGGGGAGCTGTTTTTT.

For the CDR3, the DNA is TGCGCCAGCAGCCAAGACCCGGGGAACACCGGGGAGCTGTTTTTT. Translation gives CASSQDPGNTGELFF. V gene TRBV4-1 combines with J gene TRBJ2-2; D gene unclear. CDR1 MGHRA and CDR2 YSYEKL come from the germline V gene. Trimming cost V 0 bases and J 1 base, with 6 bases left between them. The CDR3 is made up of 15 amino acids.

In DNA, the CDR3 is TGTGCCACCAGTACAAGCGGGAGGAACGATGAGCAGTTCTTC. It is translated as CATSTSGRNDEQFF. The J gene is TRBJ2-1, the V gene TRBV24-1; 9 bases align to TRBD2. The CDR3 sequence is 14 residues long. In germline, CDR1 is KGHDR, CDR2 SFDVKD. V lost 6 bases to trimming and J lost 8 bases; unmatched junction nucleotides: 7.

The CDR3 sequence: CASSLSRAGNSNQPQHF. The CDR3 bases are TGTGCCAGCAGCTTATCTCGGGCCGGAAATAGCAATCAGCCCCAGCATTTT. This chain connects TRBV7-9 to TRBJ1-5; no clear D gene. The germline V gene encodes CDR1 SEHNR and CDR2 FQNEAQ (reference sequence). The V and J ends lost 2 bases and 0 bases respectively, with 14 bases between them. The CDR3 has 17 amino acids.

The chain uses TRBV9 and TRBJ1-2; weak D call: TRBD1 (5 bases). This CDR3 is built from 15 residues. V lost 0 bases and J 7 bases, leaving 16 bases between the germline ends. CDR1 and CDR2 from the germline V gene are SGDLS and YYNGEE. CDR3 amino acids: CASSVVGTSAGGYTF. The CDR3 DNA follows: TGTGCCAGCAGCGTAGTGGGGACGTCTGCGGGTGGCTACACCTTC.